The rows below give T cell receptor beta chains drawn from one sample of a study of blood T cells in healthy people across ages. TCRdb re-called the 5' RACE reads with MiXCR, one entry per CDR3 protein. In the table there are hundreds of thousands of distinct CDR3 sequences, about 21% of which are singletons. Sequences were obtained from blood. Source of these receptors: a man in his 70s in good health. Both conserved end residues are part of each CDR3. Each record gives: V gene, D gene, clone size, J gene, CDR3 protein, CDR3 DNA. The D gene is left open where the match is weak. Clone sizes are given selectively: once, few, many, or a class where the clone is expanded.

>TRBV12-5|TRBD1|NA|TRBJ1-5
CASGWTGSGNQPQHF
TGTGCTAGTGGTTGGACAGGGTCGGGCAATCAGCCCCAGCATTTT
>TRBV5-6|NA|NA|TRBJ2-7
CASSPVVRRDEQYF
TGTGCCAGCAGCCCTGTAGTGCGGAGGGACGAGCAGTACTTC
>TRBV7-2|TRBD1|NA|TRBJ1-2
CASRLRTGGGSTIGYTF
TGTGCCAGCAGATTGAGGACAGGGGGAGGTTCTACTATCGGCTACACCTTC
>TRBV12-3/TRBV12-4|NA|NA|TRBJ1-2
CASTSLRFDGYTF
TGTGCCAGCACCTCTTTGCGTTTCGATGGCTACACCTTC
>TRBV20-1|TRBD1|NA|TRBJ2-7
CGGQGELYEQYF
TGCGGCGGACAGGGGGAGCTCTACGAGCAGTACTTC
>TRBV10-3|TRBD2|NA|TRBJ2-1
CASREGTSGSWSEQFF
TGTGCCTCCAGGGAGGGGACTAGCGGGAGTTGGAGTGAGCAGTTCTTC
>TRBV7-9|TRBD1|NA|TRBJ2-3
CASSRDRDTDTQYF
TGTGCCAGCAGTCGGGACAGGGACACAGATACGCAGTATTTT
>TRBV27|TRBD2|many|TRBJ2-5
CASSFYPGGETQYF
TGTGCCAGCAGTTTTTACCCGGGAGGAGAGACCCAGTACTTC
>TRBV24-1|TRBD2|NA|TRBJ2-1
CATSDLVAGINEQFF
TGTGCCACCAGTGATTTGGTAGCGGGGATCAATGAGCAGTTCTTC
>TRBV13|NA|few|TRBJ1-1
CASSFDISGTEAFF
TGTGCCAGCAGCTTCGATATCTCGGGCACTGAAGCTTTCTTT
>TRBV4-3|TRBD2|NA|TRBJ2-1
CASSQDGLAGDYNEQFF
TGCGCCAGCAGCCAAGATGGGCTAGCGGGAGATTACAATGAGCAGTTCTTC
>TRBV6-1|NA|few|TRBJ1-5
CASTKAWRDF
TGTGCCAGCACCAAGGCTTGGCGGGATTTT
>TRBV9|NA|few|TRBJ2-5
CASSVEEQGDTGGGETQYF
TGTGCCAGCAGCGTAGAAGAACAGGGCGATACGGGAGGAGGAGAGACCCAGTACTTC
>TRBV5-1|TRBD1|many|TRBJ2-5
CASSRDSQETQYF
TGCGCCAGCAGCCGGGACAGCCAAGAGACCCAGTACTTC
>TRBV28|TRBD2|few|TRBJ2-1
CASSLGGFRTSRTHNEQFF
TGTGCCAGCAGTTTAGGTGGGTTTCGGACTAGCAGAACCCACAATGAGCAGTTCTTC
>TRBV11-2|NA|few|TRBJ2-7
CASSVDSLSYEQYF
TGTGCCAGCAGCGTCGACAGTCTCTCCTACGAGCAGTACTTC
>TRBV29-1|NA|few|TRBJ2-1
CSVEHNEQFF
TGCAGCGTAGAACACAATGAGCAGTTCTTC
>TRBV12-5|NA|few|TRBJ1-3
CASGLGDTFSGNTIYF
TGTGCTAGTGGTCTCGGGGACACCTTCTCTGGAAACACCATATATTTT
>TRBV28|TRBD1|few|TRBJ1-4
CASLSTGEEKLFF
TGTGCCAGCCTTTCGACAGGGGAAGAAAAACTGTTTTTT
>TRBV4-1|TRBD1|many|TRBJ2-5
CASSPPTGVKETQYF
TGCGCCAGCAGCCCTCCTACAGGGGTGAAGGAGACCCAGTACTTC
>TRBV18|NA|few|TRBJ2-1
CASSLTSSNEQFF
TGTGCCAGCTCACTAACTAGCTCCAATGAGCAGTTCTTC
>TRBV20-1|TRBD2|NA|TRBJ2-3
CSASPALGLAGGDTQYF
TGCAGTGCTAGCCCCGCATTGGGACTAGCGGGAGGTGATACGCAGTATTTT
>TRBV13|NA|NA|TRBJ1-1
CASSLGPTTEAFF
TGTGCCAGCAGCTTGGGGCCGACGACTGAAGCTTTCTTT
>TRBV20-1|NA|NA|TRBJ2-1
CSAISGGGRNEQFF
TGCAGTGCTATTAGCGGAGGGGGACGCAATGAGCAGTTCTTC
>TRBV14|NA|few|TRBJ2-3
CASSPAAKFTTAQYF
TGTGCCAGCAGCCCAGCAGCTAAATTTACAACGGCGCAGTATTTT
>TRBV20-1|TRBD2|NA|TRBJ2-2
CSARDYSTGELFF
TGCAGTGCTCGGGACTATAGCACCGGGGAGCTGTTTTTT
>TRBV11-2|NA|NA|TRBJ2-2
CASSSTVWNTGELFF
TGTGCCAGCAGCTCCACTGTTTGGAACACCGGGGAGCTGTTTTTT
>TRBV11-1|TRBD1|few|TRBJ2-7
CASSYRGRYEQYF
TGTGCCAGCAGCTACAGGGGGCGCTACGAGCAGTACTTC
>TRBV20-1|NA|NA|TRBJ1-1
CSASIGQLNTEAFF
TGCAGTGCTAGTATCGGCCAGCTGAACACCGAAGCTTTCTTT
>TRBV12-3/TRBV12-4|TRBD1|NA|TRBJ1-4
CASRPTGQGKKLFF
TGTGCCAGCAGACCCACGGGACAGGGGAAAAAACTGTTTTTT
>TRBV12-3/TRBV12-4|NA|few|TRBJ2-5
CASRRERGAQYF
TGTGCCAGCAGACGGGAGAGGGGGGCCCAGTACTTC
>TRBV9|NA|NA|TRBJ2-1
CASSVPGLNEQFF
TGTGCCAGCAGCGTACCGGGACTCAATGAGCAGTTCTTC
>TRBV28|NA|NA|TRBJ2-7
CASRTRGKSYEQYF
TGTGCCAGCAGAACGCGGGGTAAATCCTACGAGCAGTACTTC
>TRBV5-1|TRBD1|NA|TRBJ2-5
CASFPGTGEETQYF
TGCGCCAGCTTTCCCGGGACAGGGGAAGAGACCCAGTACTTC
>TRBV6-2/TRBV6-3|NA|few|TRBJ2-3
CASSTELAPSTDTQYF
TGTGCCAGCAGCACGGAACTAGCCCCAAGCACAGATACGCAGTATTTT
>TRBV20-1|NA|few|TRBJ1-1
CSARRTGTIVDVNTEAFF
TGCAGTGCTAGAAGAACCGGGACGATTGTCGACGTGAACACTGAAGCTTTCTTT
>TRBV5-5|NA|NA|TRBJ2-2
CASKDQGFSGELFF
TGTGCCAGCAAGGACCAGGGGTTTTCCGGGGAGCTGTTTTTT
>TRBV27|TRBD1|many|TRBJ2-7
CASSSISGTGSSIGTYEQYF
TGTGCCAGCAGTTCTATATCCGGGACAGGGTCATCGATTGGCACCTACGAGCAGTACTTC
>TRBV6-5|NA|few|TRBJ2-5
CASSYSNWAQETQYF
TGTGCCAGCAGTTACTCGAATTGGGCCCAGGAGACCCAGTACTTC
>TRBV30|TRBD2|once|TRBJ2-4
CAWSVRGRAAKNIQYF
TGTGCCTGGAGTGTACGAGGGAGGGCGGCCAAAAACATTCAGTACTTC
>TRBV5-8|NA|few|TRBJ1-5
CASSFWTANQPQHF
TGTGCCAGCAGCTTCTGGACAGCTAATCAGCCCCAGCATTTT
>TRBV11-1|TRBD2|NA|TRBJ2-5
CASSYGTSGQETQYF
TGTGCCAGCAGCTACGGGACTAGCGGACAAGAGACCCAGTACTTC
>TRBV2|NA|NA|TRBJ2-2
CASSAASSTGELFF
TGTGCCAGCAGTGCGGCTAGCTCGACCGGGGAGCTGTTTTTT
>TRBV24-1|NA|few|TRBJ2-7
CATSDSGAEQYF
TGTGCCACCAGTGATTCGGGGGCCGAGCAGTACTTC
>TRBV4-3|TRBD1|few|TRBJ2-7
CASSQGDRGYEQYF
TGCGCCAGCAGCCAAGGGGACAGGGGCTACGAGCAGTACTTC